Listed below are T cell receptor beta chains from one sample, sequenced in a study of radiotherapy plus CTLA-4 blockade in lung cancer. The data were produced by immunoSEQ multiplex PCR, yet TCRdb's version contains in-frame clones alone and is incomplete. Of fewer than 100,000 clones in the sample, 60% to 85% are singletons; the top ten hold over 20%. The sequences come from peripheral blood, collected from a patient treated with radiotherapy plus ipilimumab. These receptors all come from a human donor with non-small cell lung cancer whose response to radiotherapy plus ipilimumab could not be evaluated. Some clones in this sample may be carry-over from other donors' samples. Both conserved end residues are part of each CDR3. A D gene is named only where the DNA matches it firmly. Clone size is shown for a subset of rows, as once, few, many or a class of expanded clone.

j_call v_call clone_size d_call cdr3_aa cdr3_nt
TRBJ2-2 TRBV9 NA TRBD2 CASSSPSGGGGELFF TGTGCCAGCAGCTCACCTAGCGGGGGGGGAGGGGAGCTGTTTTTT
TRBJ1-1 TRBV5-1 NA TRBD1 CASSHHLRQGGKNTEAFF TGCGCCAGCAGCCACCACCTTAGACAGGGGGGGAAGAACACTGAAGCTTTCTTT
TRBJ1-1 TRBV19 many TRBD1 CASMGQVILNTEAFF TGTGCCAGTATGGGACAGGTTATTTTGAACACTGAAGCTTTCTTT
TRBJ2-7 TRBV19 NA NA CASSIVASSYEQYF TGTGCCAGTAGTATAGTGGCTAGCTCCTACGAGCAGTACTTC
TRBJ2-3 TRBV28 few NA CASSLFSDTQYF TGTGCCAGCAGTTTATTCTCAGATACGCAGTATTTT
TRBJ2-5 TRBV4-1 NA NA CASSQSRETQYF TGCGCCAGCAGCCAATCTCGAGAGACCCAGTACTTC
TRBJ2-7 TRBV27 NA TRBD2 CASSIFGGGIYEQYF TGTGCCAGCAGCATTTTCGGGGGAGGGATCTACGAGCAGTACTTC
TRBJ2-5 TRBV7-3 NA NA CASSFGGLETQYF TGTGCCAGCAGCTTTGGAGGGCTGGAGACCCAGTACTTC
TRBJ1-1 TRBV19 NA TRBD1 CATTDRGNTEAFF TGTGCCACCACGGACAGGGGAAACACTGAAGCTTTCTTT
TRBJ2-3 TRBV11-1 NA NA CASSSKGLGDTQYF TGTGCCAGCAGCTCTAAGGGGCTTGGAGATACGCAGTATTTT
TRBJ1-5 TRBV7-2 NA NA CASSLGLNQPQHF TGTGCCAGCAGCTTAGGACTAAATCAGCCCCAGCATTTT
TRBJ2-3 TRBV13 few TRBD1 CASSPQGASTDTQYF TGTGCCAGCAGCCCACAGGGGGCAAGCACAGATACGCAGTATTTT
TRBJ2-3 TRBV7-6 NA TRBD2 CASSLASGGTTDTQYF TGTGCCAGCAGCTTAGCCAGCGGGGGGACCACAGATACGCAGTATTTT
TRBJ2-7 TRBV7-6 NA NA CASSPRTSAYEQYF TGTGCCAGCAGCCCCCGGACATCAGCCTACGAGCAGTACTTC
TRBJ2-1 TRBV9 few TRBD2 CASSGLAAFTNEQFF TGTGCCAGCAGTGGACTAGCGGCCTTTACGAATGAGCAGTTCTTC
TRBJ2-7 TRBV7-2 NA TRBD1 CASSSDRVGEQYF TGTGCCAGCAGCTCGGACAGGGTTGGCGAGCAGTACTTC
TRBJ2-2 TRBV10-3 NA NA CAISEESGTGELFF TGTGCCATCAGTGAGGAGTCAGGGACCGGGGAGCTGTTTTTT
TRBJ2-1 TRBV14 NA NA CASSQVGGAPNEQFF TGTGCCAGCAGCCAAGTAGGCGGGGCACCCAATGAGCAGTTCTTC
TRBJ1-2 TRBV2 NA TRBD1 CASSEWRGTGARGYTF TGTGCCAGCAGTGAATGGAGGGGGACAGGGGCGAGGGGCTACACCTTC
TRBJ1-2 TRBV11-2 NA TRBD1 CASSSDRGGGYTF TGTGCCAGCAGCTCCGACAGGGGTGGAGGCTACACCTTC
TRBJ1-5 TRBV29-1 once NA CSVAGGENQPQHF TGCAGCGTTGCGGGGGGGGAAAATCAGCCCCAGCATTTT
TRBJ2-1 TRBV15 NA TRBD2 CATSRVLAGSYNEQFF TGTGCCACCAGCAGAGTGCTAGCGGGATCCTACAATGAGCAGTTCTTC
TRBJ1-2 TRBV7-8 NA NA CASSLGKLYGYTF TGTGCCAGCAGCTTGGGCAAACTCTATGGCTACACCTTC
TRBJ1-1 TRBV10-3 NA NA CAISEGQGFLGNTEAFF TGTGCCATCAGTGAGGGGCAGGGATTCTTGGGGAACACTGAAGCTTTCTTT
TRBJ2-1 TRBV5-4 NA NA CASSLGQASRDEQFF TGTGCCAGCAGCTTGGGCCAGGCTTCCAGGGATGAGCAGTTCTTC
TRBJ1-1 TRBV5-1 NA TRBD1 CASRPLTGNMNTEAFF TGCGCCAGCAGACCCCTGACAGGGAACATGAACACTGAAGCTTTCTTT
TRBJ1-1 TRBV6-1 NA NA CASSLGGSEAFF TGTGCCAGCAGCCTCGGGGGGTCTGAAGCTTTCTTT
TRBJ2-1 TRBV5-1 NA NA CASSPPSGYNEQFF TGCGCCAGCAGCCCACCCAGCGGCTACAATGAGCAGTTCTTC
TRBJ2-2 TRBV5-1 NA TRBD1 CASAPEGQGANTGELFF TGCGCCAGCGCCCCCGAGGGACAGGGCGCGAACACCGGGGAGCTGTTTTTT
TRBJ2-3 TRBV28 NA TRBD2 CASSPSFGGAFTDTQYF TGTGCCAGCAGTCCTTCCTTCGGGGGGGCGTTCACAGATACGCAGTATTTT
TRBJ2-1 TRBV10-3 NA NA CAISPQADNEQFF TGTGCCATCAGTCCCCAAGCGGACAATGAGCAGTTCTTC
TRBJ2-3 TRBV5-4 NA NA CASSLGGQSGADTQYF TGTGCCAGCAGCTTGGGAGGACAGTCGGGTGCAGATACGCAGTATTTT
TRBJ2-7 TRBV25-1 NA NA CASSKTGTHEQYF TGTGCCAGCAGTAAAACAGGAACCCACGAGCAGTACTTC
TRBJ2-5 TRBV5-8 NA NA CASSLPETQYF TGTGCCAGCAGCTTGCCGGAGACCCAGTACTTC
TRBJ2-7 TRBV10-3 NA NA CAIKDRNYEQYF TGTGCCATCAAGGACAGAAACTACGAGCAGTACTTC
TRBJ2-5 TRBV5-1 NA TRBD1 CASSLGQGQETQYF TGCGCCAGCAGCCTAGGACAGGGGCAAGAGACCCAGTACTTC
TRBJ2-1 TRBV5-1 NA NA CASSIRSGSGGYNEQFF TGCGCCAGCAGCATTAGGTCAGGCTCCGGGGGATACAATGAGCAGTTCTTC
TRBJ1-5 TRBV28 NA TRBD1 CASTLWRQGNQPQHF TGTGCCAGCACCCTTTGGAGACAGGGGAATCAGCCCCAGCATTTT
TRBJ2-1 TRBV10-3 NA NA CAISDPLRGNEQFF TGTGCCATCAGTGACCCCCTTAGAGGCAATGAGCAGTTCTTC
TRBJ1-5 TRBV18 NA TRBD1 CASSPQSGGYQPQHF TGTGCCAGCTCACCACAGTCAGGGGGGTATCAGCCCCAGCATTTT
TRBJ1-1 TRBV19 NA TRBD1 CASSRGQVMNTEAFF TGTGCCAGTAGTAGGGGACAGGTAATGAACACTGAAGCTTTCTTT
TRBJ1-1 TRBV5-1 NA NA CASSLDSEAFF TGCGCCAGCAGCTTGGACAGTGAAGCTTTCTTT
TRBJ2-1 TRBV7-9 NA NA CASSPPEGEGYNEQFF TGTGCCAGCAGCCCCCCCGAAGGGGAAGGCTACAATGAGCAGTTCTTC
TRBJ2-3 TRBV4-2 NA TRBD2 CASSQLSGGGRDTQYF TGTGCCAGCAGCCAATTGAGCGGGGGGGGCCGAGATACGCAGTATTTT
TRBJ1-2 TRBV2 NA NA CASSDRRTYGYTF TGTGCCAGCAGTGATCGCAGGACTTATGGCTACACCTTC
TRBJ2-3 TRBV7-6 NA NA CASTGHAGSADTQYF TGTGCCAGCACCGGACACGCTGGGTCGGCAGATACGCAGTATTTT
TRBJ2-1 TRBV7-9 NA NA CASSLLDEQFF TGTGCCAGCAGCTTACTAGATGAGCAGTTCTTC